Listed here are 17 T cell receptor beta chains from one sample, sequenced in a study of blood T cell repertoires in COVID-19 (dated by TCRdb to 2018 to 2021). Library method: the immunoSEQ multiplex PCR assay. As stored in TCRdb, this immuneACCESS dataset retains in-frame rearrangements with V and J assigned. A fraction of the clones does not appear; measured against another copy, unresolved V genes explain less than half of the discrepancy, and the remainder lacks a known reason. The table for this sample lists over 100,000 clones; more than 70% of them were counted only once. The ten most abundant clones make up approximately 10% of the sample. The sample was peripheral blood. Receptor source: a man in his fifties or sixties with acute or convalescent COVID-19.

The rearrangement uses TRBV7-3 and TRBJ1-2; D not resolved. CDR1 and CDR2 from the germline V gene are SGHTA and FQGTGA. This CDR3 has 15 amino acids. V gave up 2 bases and J gave up 2 bases, with 12 bases separating them. CDR3 DNA sequence: TGTGCCAGCAGCTTACTCCCGGGATCCAACTATGGCTACACCTTC. It specifies CASSLLPGSNYGYTF.

This chain links TRBV27 with TRBJ1-2, with 10 positions matching TRBD1. Per the germline V gene, CDR1 is MNHEY and CDR2 is SMNVEV (reference sequence). The ends lost 6 bases at V and 7 bases at J; junction bases unmatched: 5. The CDR3 loop spans 13 amino acids. The CDR3, as DNA: TGTGCCAGCAGGGGACAGGGGAGGTTTGGCTACACCTTC. This sequence encodes CASRGQGRFGYTF.

The chain carries TRBV2 and TRBJ1-2; D possibly corresponds to TRBD1 (5 bases). CDR3 length: 15 amino acids. V was shortened by 2 bases and J by 3 bases, with 13 bases between the two germline ends. Germline lookup yields CDR1 SNHLY and CDR2 FYNNEI. The DNA for the CDR3 is TGTGCCAGCAGTGAACGGTTGGGGGGGGACTATGGCTACACCTTC. Its translation is CASSERLGGDYGYTF.

The V gene is TRBV9, the J gene TRBJ2-3; a weak D match, TRBD2 (6 bases). This CDR3 contains 16 residues. The ends were cut back, 0 bases at V and 2 bases at J, with 13 bases in the middle. CDR1 is SGDLS and CDR2 is YYNGEE in the germline V gene. The CDR3 bases are TGTGCCAGCAGCGTAGAGGGGACTCACTCCACAGATACGCAGTATTTT. Protein: CASSVEGTHSTDTQYF.

The chain couples TRBV5-4 to TRBJ2-3, with D possibly matching TRBD1 (6 bases). CDR1 and CDR2 from the germline V gene are SGHNT and YYREEE (reference sequence). There are 14 residues in the CDR3. V dropped 7 bases and J dropped 1 base, with 13 bases sitting between them. CDR3 region: CASSDSQGTDTQYF. DNA for the CDR3: TGTGCCAGCTCGGACAGCCAAGGCACAGATACGCAGTATTTT. The variable domain in full, with the rest retrieved from reference TRBV5-4 and TRBJ2-3, is ETGVTQSPTHLIKTRGQQVTLRCSSQSGHNTVSWYQQALGQGPQFIFQYYREEENGRGNFPPRFSGLQFPNYSSELNVNALELDDSALYLCASSDSQGTDTQYFGPGTRLTVL.

This clone was recorded once. The V call is TRBV28, the J call TRBJ2-3; tentative D call: TRBD2 (5 bases). This CDR3 region has 13 residues. Germline V gene lookup returns CDR1 MDHEN and CDR2 SYDVKM. V gave up 3 bases and J gave up 5 bases, with 9 bases separating them. Here the CDR3 DNA reads TGTGCCAGCAGTTTGCCGGAGGTAGATACGCAGTATTTT. It specifies CASSLPEVDTQYF.

The rearrangement joins TRBV12-3 or TRBV12-4 to TRBJ1-2; D may be TRBD1 (5 bases). The CDR3 has 12 amino acids. V lost 3 bases, J lost 7 bases, and 9 bases lay in between. CDR3 coding DNA: TGTGCCAGCAGTTTGCGGGGACGTGGCTACACCTTC. Amino acids: CASSLRGRGYTF.

The chain employs TRBV7-6 and TRBJ2-2; TRBD2 aligns across 8 bases. The V gene's germline CDR1 is SGHVS and CDR2 FNYEAQ. V lost 2 bases, J lost 4 bases, and 9 bases stayed unmatched. This CDR3 has 17 residues. The CDR3 is CASSLRTGTRVTGELFF. CDR3 in DNA: TGTGCCAGCAGCTTAAGGACCGGGACTAGAGTCACCGGGGAGCTGTTTTTT.

The V call is TRBV6-5, the J call TRBJ1-5, with 7 bases identical to TRBD1. J gave up 6 bases and V 5 bases, and 10 bases lay outside the gene matches. The CDR3 has 15 amino acids. Germline V gene sequence: CDR1 MNHEY, CDR2 SVGAGI. The CDR3, as DNA: TGTGCCAGCAGTACACGGACAGGTCTCGGTCAGCCCCAGCATTTT. Its protein product is CASSTRTGLGQPQHF.

CDR3 sequence (DNA): TGTGCCAGCAGCACCGGGACAGCTGGGGCCAACGTCCTGACTTTC. This sequence encodes CASSTGTAGANVLTF. The V gene is TRBV11-1, the J gene TRBJ2-6; 7 positions match TRBD1. CDR1 SGHAT and CDR2 FQDESV come from the germline V gene (reference sequence). V lost 5 bases, J lost 2 bases, and 3 bases stayed unmatched. The length of the CDR3 is 15 residues.

CDR3: CASSLWTGTYEQYF. The CDR3 DNA is TGTGCCAGCAGCCTGTGGACAGGGACCTACGAGCAGTACTTC. The chain carries TRBV11-2 and TRBJ2-7; 8 positions match TRBD1. V dropped 5 bases and J dropped 2; count of bases not matched to a gene: 5. CDR1 is SGHAT and CDR2 is FQNNGV in the germline V gene. The CDR3 runs 14 residues. The whole variable domain, filled in from reference TRBV11-2 and TRBJ2-7, reads EAGVAQSPRYKIIEKRQSVAFWCNPISGHATLYWYQQILGQGPKLLIQFQNNGVVDDSQLPKDRFSAERLKGVDSTLKIQPAKLEDSAVYLCASSLWTGTYEQYFGPGTRLTVT.

CDR3 protein: CASSYGGGETQYF. The DNA for the CDR3 is TGTGCCAGCAGTTACGGAGGGGGCGAGACCCAGTACTTC. The V call is TRBV28, the J call TRBJ2-5; maybe TRBD1 (7 bases). Per the germline V gene, CDR1 is MDHEN and CDR2 is SYDVKM. The CDR3 is 13 residues long. V was cut by 4 bases and J by 5 bases, with 11 bases left in between.

This chain uses TRBV12-3 or TRBV12-4 with TRBJ1-1; 8 bases are a match to TRBD1. V lost 1 base to trimming and J lost 5 bases; unmatched junction nucleotides: 0. The CDR3 length is 13 residues. The chain's CDR3 is CASSLGQGTEAFF. DNA of the CDR3: TGTGCCAGCAGTTTAGGACAGGGGACTGAAGCTTTCTTT.

The table lists this clone with a count of one. The chain carries TRBV28 and TRBJ2-2, with TRBD2 identical over 10 bases. Germline CDR1 MDHEN, CDR2 SYDVKM. The CDR3 has 15 amino acids. With V trimmed by 7 bases and J by 7 bases, 9 bases remained unmatched. In nucleotides, the CDR3 is TGTGCCAGCACGTATAGCGGGAGGTTAATCGGGGAGCTGTTTTTT. This translates into CASTYSGRLIGELFF.

The V call is TRBV5-1, the J call TRBJ2-7; 9 positions agree with TRBD1. With V trimmed by 4 bases and J by 5 bases, 4 bases remained unmatched. The CDR3 runs to 13 residues. Germline CDR1 reads SGHRS; CDR2 reads YFSETQ. CDR3 nucleotide sequence: TGCGCCAGCAGCGCGGACAGGGGTAACGAGCAGTACTTC. It codes for CASSADRGNEQYF.

The CDR3 nucleotides read TGTGCCAGCAGTGGACAGTCAGATAATTCACCCCTCCACTTT. It is translated as CASSGQSDNSPLHF. The chain joins TRBV27 to TRBJ1-6; D perhaps matches TRBD1 (6 bases). The CDR3 is made up of 14 amino acids. Germline V gives CDR1 MNHEY, CDR2 SMNVEV (reference sequence). V gave up 5 bases and J gave up 5 bases, with 10 bases separating them.

The chain uses TRBV7-2 and TRBJ1-4; weak D call: TRBD1 (5 bases). Trimming cost V 1 base and J 5 bases, with 11 bases left between them. Germline V gives CDR1 SGHTA, CDR2 FQGNSA. This CDR3 is 15 amino acids long. For the CDR3, the DNA is TGTGCCAGCAGCTTAGGAGACAGACAAAATGAAAAACTGTTTTTT. It is translated as CASSLGDRQNEKLFF.